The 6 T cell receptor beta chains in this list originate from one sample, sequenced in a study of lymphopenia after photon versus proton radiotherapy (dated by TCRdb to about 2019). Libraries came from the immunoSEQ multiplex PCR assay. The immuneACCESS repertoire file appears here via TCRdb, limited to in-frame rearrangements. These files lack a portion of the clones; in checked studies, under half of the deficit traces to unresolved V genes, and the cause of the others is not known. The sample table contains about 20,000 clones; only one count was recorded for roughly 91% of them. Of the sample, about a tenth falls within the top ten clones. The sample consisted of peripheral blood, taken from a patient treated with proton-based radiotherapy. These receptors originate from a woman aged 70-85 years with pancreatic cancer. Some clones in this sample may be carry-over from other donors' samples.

CDR3 DNA: TGCGCCAGCAGACCTCTTGGGGGGAGTCAATACAATGAGCAGTTCTTC. This codes for CASRPLGGSQYNEQFF. The chain couples TRBV5-1 to TRBJ2-1; TRBD2 is a possible D gene (6 bases). CDR1 and CDR2 from the germline V gene are SGHRS and YFSETQ. V dropped 5 bases and J dropped 4 bases, with 19 bases sitting between them. The CDR3 sequence is 16 residues long.

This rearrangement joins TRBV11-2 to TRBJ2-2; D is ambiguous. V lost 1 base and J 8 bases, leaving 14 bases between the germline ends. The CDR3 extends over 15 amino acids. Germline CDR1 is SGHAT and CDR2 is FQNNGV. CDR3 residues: CASSLAVWPQGELFF. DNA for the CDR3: TGTGCCAGCAGCTTAGCGGTGTGGCCCCAGGGGGAGCTGTTTTTT.

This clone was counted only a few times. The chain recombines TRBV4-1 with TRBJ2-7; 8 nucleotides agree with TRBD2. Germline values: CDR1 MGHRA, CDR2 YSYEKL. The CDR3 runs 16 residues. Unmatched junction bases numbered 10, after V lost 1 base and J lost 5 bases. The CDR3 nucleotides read TGCGCCAGCAGCCAAGTTTCTAGAAGCGGGAGCCACGAGCAGTACTTC. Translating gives CASSQVSRSGSHEQYF.

CDR3 sequence reads: CASSLQGAKNIQYF. The CDR3, as DNA: TGTGCCAGCAGCCTGCAGGGAGCCAAAAACATTCAGTACTTC. This chain joins TRBV5-4 and TRBJ2-4, with a weak D call TRBD1 (5 bases). The CDR3 has 14 amino acids. Trimming took 4 bases from V and 0 from J, leaving 8 bases between them. The germline V gene encodes CDR1 SGHNT and CDR2 YYREEE (reference sequence).

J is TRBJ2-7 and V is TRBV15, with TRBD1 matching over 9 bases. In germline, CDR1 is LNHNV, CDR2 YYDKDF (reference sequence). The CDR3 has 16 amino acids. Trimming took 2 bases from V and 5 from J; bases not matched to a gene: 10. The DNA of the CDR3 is TGTGCCACCAGCAGAACGTTTGGGACAGGGCTCAACGAGCAGTACTTC. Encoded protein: CATSRTFGTGLNEQYF. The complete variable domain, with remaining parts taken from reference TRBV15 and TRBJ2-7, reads DAMVIQNPRYQVTQFGKPVTLSCSQTLNHNVMYWYQQKSSQAPKLLFHYYDKDFNNEADTPDNFQSRRPNTSFCFLDIRSPGLGDTAMYLCATSRTFGTGLNEQYFGPGTRLTVT.

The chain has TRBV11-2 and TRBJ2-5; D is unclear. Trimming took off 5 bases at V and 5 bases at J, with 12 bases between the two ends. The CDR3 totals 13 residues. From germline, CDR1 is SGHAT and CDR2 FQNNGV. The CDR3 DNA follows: TGTGCCAGCAGCCCTGTGATAGGGGAGACCCAGTACTTC. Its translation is CASSPVIGETQYF.